The present entry profiles one T cell receptor (beta chain) with its context. Its cognate antigen is unknown. Trimming took 4 bases from V and 6 from J; bases not matched to a gene: 4. Germline CDR1 and CDR2: SNHLY and FYNNEI. The CDR3 has 15 residues. The PCR was carried out with 60 Vbeta primers and 13 Jbeta primers. Original processing notes: An analysis performed later counted around 80 million unique TCR beta chains (roughly 10 million of them shared). Sequencing used immunoSEQ multiplex PCR; TCRdb keeps in-frame clones, though not all of them. V, J and clone size are those of that table, while D and trimming were read from the DNA. The profile covers tens of thousands of clones, with roughly 69% appearing a single time and roughly 3.4% taken by the ten largest. These data are taken from a study of cytomegalovirus exposure and HLA in healthy donors. Study results and caveats: Sequencing artifact likely explains a cluster of highly shared sequence variants.

This TCR was recovered from a woman aged 25 to 39 in good health and CMV-seronegative. Input material: PBMCs. The chain carries TRBV2 and TRBJ2-2; 11 bases line up with TRBD2. The CDR3 nucleotides read TGTGCCAGCAGTGGTAGCGGGGGGGCCCCCGGGGAGCTGTTTTTT. This codes for CASSGSGGAPGELFF.